Below are 25 T cell receptor beta chains sequenced from a single sample in a study of early T cells in non-severe SARS-CoV-2 infection. MiXCR, run by TCRdb on the 5' RACE reads, gives a single entry per CDR3 protein. The sample lists under 65,000 distinct CDR3 sequences, roughly an eighth occurring once. The source material was whole blood. The receptors derive from an adult who was a healthcare worker with PCR-confirmed SARS-CoV-2 infection or an uninfected control (not recorded which).

V is TRBV19 and J is TRBJ2-4; 11 nucleotides line up with TRBD2. Unmatched junction bases numbered 14, after V lost 5 bases and J lost 8 bases. The V gene's germline CDR1 is LNHDA and CDR2 SQIVND (reference sequence). This CDR3 region has 17 residues. Written as DNA, the CDR3 is TGTGCCAGTAGTCACCGGGGACTAGCGGCCAAGCTGGACATTCAGTACTTC. Translating it yields CASSHRGLAAKLDIQYF.

The chain links TRBV27 to TRBJ1-6; D remains ambiguous. CDR3 length equals 12 residues. The V gene lost 4 bases and the J gene lost 10 bases, with 8 bases spanning the gap. Germline V CDR1 and CDR2: MNHEY, SMNVEV (reference sequence). The CDR3 DNA is TGTGCCAGCAGTTCTCCTAGGTCACCCCTCCACTTT. It specifies CASSSPRSPLHF.

This clonotype was observed at least ten times. The chain has TRBV5-5 and TRBJ1-1, with D maybe TRBD1 (6 bases). This CDR3 region has 12 residues. V was trimmed by 2 bases and J by 7 bases, leaving 9 bases between them. CDR1 is SGHKS, CDR2 YYEKEE, per germline (reference sequence). CDR3 sequence: CASSLQGNEAFF. DNA of the CDR3: TGTGCCAGCAGCTTACAGGGTAATGAAGCTTTCTTT.

This clonotype was counted ten times or more. V gene TRBV27 combines with J gene TRBJ2-1, with unresolved D. The V gene lost 2 bases and the J gene lost 6 bases, with 17 bases spanning the gap. The CDR3 extends over 16 amino acids. Germline CDR1 is MNHEY and CDR2 is SMNVEV (reference sequence). The CDR3 sequence is CASSLTLSGRLNEQFF. As DNA, the CDR3 is TGTGCCAGCAGTTTAACCCTCTCGGGCCGCCTCAATGAGCAGTTCTTC.

The chain has TRBV20-1 and TRBJ2-7; 10 bases line up with TRBD2. The V gene end was trimmed by 0 bases and the J gene end by 5 bases; junction bases not matched to a gene: 7. Germline V gene sequence: CDR1 DFQATT, CDR2 SNEGSKA (reference sequence). CDR3 size: 15 residues. The CDR3 bases are TGCAGTGCTAGAGAGGGGAGCGGGAGGGCCGACGAGCAGTACTTC. Translated, it gives CSAREGSGRADEQYF.

This clonotype turned up a few times. The chain is built from TRBV6-5 and TRBJ2-3, with D possibly being TRBD2 (7 bases). V lost 7 bases and J 5 bases, leaving 22 bases between the germline ends. Germline-derived CDR1 and CDR2 are MNHEY and SVGAGI. This CDR3 is 16 amino acids long. The CDR3 DNA reads as TGTGCCAGCACCTACGGAGGGGGGGGGAGCGGAGATACGCAGTATTTT. Translating gives CASTYGGGGSGDTQYF.

This clonotype was recorded a few times. This chain connects TRBV9 to TRBJ2-5; 10 bases are a match to TRBD2. The CDR3 runs 15 residues. J was trimmed by 5 bases and V by 4 bases; bases with no gene match: 8. The V gene's germline CDR1 is SGDLS and CDR2 YYNGEE. CDR3 sequence: CASSPGTSVTETQYF. The DNA of the CDR3 is TGTGCCAGCAGCCCAGGGACTAGCGTCACGGAGACCCAGTACTTC. Variable domain in full (rest from reference TRBV9 and TRBJ2-5): DSGVTQTPKHLITATGQRVTLRCSPRSGDLSVYWYQQSLDQGLQFLIQYYNGEERAKGNILERFSAQQFPDLHSELNLSSLELGDSALYFCASSPGTSVTETQYFGPGTRLLVL.

This clonotype came up many times. The CDR3 protein is CASSSGGGLAYEQYF. CDR3 DNA sequence: TGTGCCAGCAGCTCCGGGGGAGGTCTAGCCTACGAGCAGTACTTC. The J gene is TRBJ2-7, the V gene TRBV11-3; the D gene is possibly TRBD2 (6 bases). The CDR3 length is 15 residues. Germline V gives CDR1 SGHNT, CDR2 YENEEA. The V and J ends lost 4 bases and 2 bases respectively, with 15 bases between them.

The CDR3 sequence is CSAKGVNTEAFF. CDR3 bases: TGCAGTGCTAAGGGCGTGAACACTGAAGCTTTCTTT. The gene calls are TRBV20-1 and TRBJ1-1; D gene unclear. The CDR3 has 12 residues. Germline CDR1 reads DFQATT; CDR2 reads SNEGSKA (reference sequence). V was pared by 4 bases and J by 0 bases, with 6 bases between.

This clonotype turned up a few times. V usage is TRBV27 and J usage is TRBJ2-3; 11 nucleotides line up with TRBD2. Losses at the gene ends were 5 bases for V and 5 bases for J; bases not matched to a gene: 3. The CDR3 spans 14 residues. Germline V CDR1 and CDR2: MNHEY, SMNVEV (reference sequence). In DNA form, the CDR3 reads TGTGCCAGCAGTCCTAGCGGGAGGATAGATACGCAGTATTTT. Its translation: CASSPSGRIDTQYF.

A note on this clonotype: A clone one base away is much larger, so this may be a read error. The V call is TRBV5-1, the J call TRBJ2-1; D is unresolved. Germline CDR1 reads SGHRS; CDR2 reads YFSETQ. Trimming left V 3 bases short and J 1 base short, with 8 bases between. CDR3 length: 14 residues. The CDR3 reads CASSSSRSYNEQFF. In nucleotides, the CDR3 is TGCGCCAGCAGCTCGTCGAGGTCCTACAATGAGCAGTTCTTC.

This clonotype appeared a few times. The junction and the germline gene differ at one end; a read error may be behind it. The chain links TRBV27 to TRBJ1-6; D is uncertain. The CDR3 extends over 14 amino acids. Looked up from germline, CDR1 is MNHEY and CDR2 is SMNVEV (reference sequence). The CDR3 loop is CASSFRRENSPLHF. CDR3 DNA: TGTGCCAGCAGTTTCCGTAGGGAAAATTCACCCCTCCATTTT.

This clonotype was counted many times. V usage is TRBV20-1 and J usage is TRBJ2-7; no clear D. The length of the CDR3 is 12 residues. Germline-derived CDR1 and CDR2 are DFQATT and SNEGSKA (reference sequence). V gave up 5 bases and J gave up 6 bases, with 14 bases separating them. CDR3 sequence (DNA): TGCAGTGCTTACGCCCTACAAGGCGAGCAGTACTTC. Protein: CSAYALQGEQYF.

This clonotype was found a few times. The rearrangement uses TRBV5-6 and TRBJ1-4; D unresolved. Germline loops: CDR1 SGHDT, CDR2 YYEEEE. This CDR3 is built from 16 residues. Trimming took off 0 bases at V and 6 bases at J, with 15 bases between the two ends. CDR3: CASSLASETWDEKLFF. As DNA, the CDR3 is TGTGCCAGCAGCTTGGCCAGTGAGACATGGGATGAAAAACTGTTTTTT. Using reference TRBV5-6 and TRBJ1-4 for the parts outside the CDR3, the full variable domain is DAGVTQSPTHLIKTRGQQVTLRCSPKSGHDTVSWYQQALGQGPQFIFQYYEEEERQRGNFPDRFSGHQFPNYSSELNVNALLLGDSALYLCASSLASETWDEKLFFGSGTQLSVL.

This clonotype was observed a handful of times. The chain carries TRBV20-1 and TRBJ1-5; the D gene is possibly TRBD1 (6 bases). Trimming shortened V by 0 bases and J by 6 bases, and 6 bases separated the two germline ends. Germline V lookup: CDR1 DFQATT, CDR2 SNEGSKA (reference sequence). This CDR3 has 12 residues. The chain's CDR3 is CSARDRGQPQHF. The CDR3, as DNA: TGCAGTGCTAGAGACAGGGGTCAGCCCCAGCATTTT.

In this sample, this clonotype turned up many times. This chain joins TRBV28 and TRBJ1-1; D call uncertain. There are 15 residues in the CDR3. CDR1 is MDHEN and CDR2 is SYDVKM in the germline V gene. The V end lost 1 base, the J end lost 0 bases, and 9 bases lay between the germline ends. The CDR3 region is CASSLFNSVNTEAFF. The CDR3 DNA reads TGTGCCAGCAGTTTATTCAACAGCGTGAACACTGAAGCTTTCTTT.

This clonotype has ten or more counts. This chain uses TRBV5-4 with TRBJ2-1; 12 bases line up with TRBD2. This CDR3 is built from 16 residues. J was trimmed by 5 bases and V by 0 bases; bases with no gene match: 3. CDR1 and CDR2 (germline): SGHNT, YYREEE (reference sequence). The CDR3 protein is CASSLASGRVNNEQFF. The CDR3 DNA sequence: TGTGCCAGCAGCTTGGCTAGCGGGAGGGTAAACAATGAGCAGTTCTTC. Full variable domain (remainder filled in from reference TRBV5-4 and TRBJ2-1): ETGVTQSPTHLIKTRGQQVTLRCSSQSGHNTVSWYQQALGQGPQFIFQYYREEENGRGNFPPRFSGLQFPNYSSELNVNALELDDSALYLCASSLASGRVNNEQFFGPGTRLTVL.

The genes are TRBV28 and TRBJ2-7, with D unresolved. V gave up 6 bases and J gave up 4 bases, with 19 bases separating them. The CDR3 covers 15 residues. CDR1 is MDHEN, CDR2 SYDVKM, per germline. CDR3 region: CASSPHSGWDYEQYF. The CDR3 DNA sequence: TGTGCCAGCAGCCCCCATTCCGGTTGGGATTACGAGCAGTACTTC.

This clonotype was found many times. This chain uses TRBV2 with TRBJ2-1; TRBD2 aligns across 11 bases. Germline trimming cut 3 bases from V and 7 bases from J; bases unmatched to any gene: 8. Germline assignment: CDR1 SNHLY and CDR2 FYNNEI. CDR3 length: 16 residues. CDR3 sequence: CASSDRLAGIRNEQFF. CDR3 coding DNA: TGTGCCAGCAGTGATAGACTAGCGGGAATACGGAATGAGCAGTTCTTC.

This clonotype was picked up a small number of times. The chain combines TRBV7-8 with TRBJ2-7; unclear D gene. There are 16 residues in the CDR3. V was shortened by 1 base and J by 0 bases, with 13 bases between the two germline ends. Germline loops: CDR1 SGHVS, CDR2 FQNEAQ. CDR3 nucleotide sequence: TGTGCCAGCAGCTTAGGTCCTTTCGGAAGCTCCTACGAGCAGTACTTC. Translated, it gives CASSLGPFGSSYEQYF.

J is TRBJ2-7 and V is TRBV20-1; D is uncertain. The CDR3 sequence is 13 residues long. The germline CDR1 and CDR2 sequences are DFQATT and SNEGSKA (reference sequence). Trimming shortened V by 2 bases and J by 2 bases, and 10 bases separated the two germline ends. The CDR3 here is CSARWAPTYEQYF. CDR3 nucleotide sequence: TGCAGTGCTAGATGGGCCCCAACCTACGAGCAGTACTTC.

V is TRBV3-1 and J is TRBJ2-1, with 9 bases matching TRBD1. In germline, CDR1 is LGHDT, CDR2 YNNKEL (reference sequence). The CDR3 extends over 16 amino acids. V lost 3 bases to trimming and J lost 2 bases; unmatched junction nucleotides: 5. CDR3: CASSHPGQGPYNEQFF. CDR3 sequence (DNA): TGTGCCAGCAGCCACCCGGGACAGGGTCCCTACAATGAGCAGTTCTTC.

The chain recombines TRBV7-9 with TRBJ2-1; the D call may be TRBD1 or TRBD2 (5 bases each). This CDR3 is built from 16 residues. Germline CDR1 and CDR2: SEHNR and FQNEAQ (reference sequence). V was pared by 2 bases and J by 7 bases, with 18 bases between. The CDR3 reads CASSLLPGLWGNEQFF. The DNA of the CDR3 is TGTGCCAGCAGCTTATTACCGGGGTTGTGGGGGAATGAGCAGTTCTTC.

This clonotype has ten or more counts. The rearrangement links TRBV6-2 or TRBV6-3 to TRBJ1-5; TRBD1 is a possible D gene (6 bases). The CDR3 is 15 amino acids. Germline V gene sequence: CDR1 MNHEY, CDR2 SVGEGT. V dropped 4 bases and J dropped 11 bases, with 21 bases sitting between them. CDR3 sequence reads: CASSSLTGSPEAQHF. The CDR3 region has the DNA TGTGCCAGCAGTTCCCTGACAGGATCCCCTGAGGCCCAGCATTTT.

In this sample, this clonotype turned up many times. The gene calls are TRBV3-1 and TRBJ1-1; D remains unclear. V lost 0 bases to trimming and J lost 6 bases, with 11 bases between them. The CDR3 extends over 14 amino acids. The germline V gene has CDR1 LGHDT and CDR2 YNNKEL (reference sequence). CDR3 nucleotides: TGTGCCAGCAGCCAAGATCCTGGGAGGGCTGAAGCTTTCTTT. This sequence encodes CASSQDPGRAEAFF.